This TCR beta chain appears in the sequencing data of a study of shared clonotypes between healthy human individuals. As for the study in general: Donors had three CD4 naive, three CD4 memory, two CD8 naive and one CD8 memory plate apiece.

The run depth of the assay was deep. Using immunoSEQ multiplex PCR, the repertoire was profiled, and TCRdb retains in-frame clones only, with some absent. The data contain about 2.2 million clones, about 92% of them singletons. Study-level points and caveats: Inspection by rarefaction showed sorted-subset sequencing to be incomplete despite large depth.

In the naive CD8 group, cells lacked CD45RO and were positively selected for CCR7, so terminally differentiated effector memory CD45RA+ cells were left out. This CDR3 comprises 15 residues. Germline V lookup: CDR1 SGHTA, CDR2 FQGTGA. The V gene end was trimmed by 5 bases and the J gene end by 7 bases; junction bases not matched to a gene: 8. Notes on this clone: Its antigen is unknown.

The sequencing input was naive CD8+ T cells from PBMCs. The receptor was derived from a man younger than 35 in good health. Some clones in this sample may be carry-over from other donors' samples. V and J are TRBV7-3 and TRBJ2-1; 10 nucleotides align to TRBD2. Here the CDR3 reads CASSPKTSGYNEQFF. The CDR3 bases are TGTGCCAGCAGCCCCAAGACTAGCGGGTATAATGAGCAGTTCTTC.